These T cell receptor beta chains were read from a single sample in a study of cytomegalovirus exposure and HLA in healthy donors. Profiled with immunoSEQ multiplex PCR; TCRdb holds only in-frame clones, not every one. The profile shows approximately 110,000 clones, about 81% of them singletons. Source material: PBMCs. The receptors originated from a woman aged 25 to 39 in good health and CMV-seronegative. Each CDR3 is given with its conserved first and last residue. Fields, in order: D gene, V gene, J gene, clone size, CDR3 DNA, CDR3 protein. The D gene is left open where the match is weak. The size of a clone is reported for some rows only, either as once, few or many, or as a class for expanded clones.

TRBD2	TRBV2	TRBJ2-3	.	TGTGCCAGCAAAAGACTAGCGGGGGGGCATGGCACAGATACGCAGTATTTT	CASKRLAGGHGTDTQYF
TRBD2	TRBV7-9	TRBJ2-1	.	TGTTCCAGCAGCTCCTACACCGGGACTAGCGCGCAGAATGAGCAGTTCTTC	CSSSSYTGTSAQNEQFF
.	TRBV7-9	TRBJ2-7	.	TGTGCCAGCAGCGTAGACAGATACGAGCAGTACTTC	CASSVDRYEQYF
TRBD2	TRBV7-9	TRBJ2-1	once	TGTGCCAGCAGCTTAGCGACTAGCGGGAGGAGGAATGAGCAGTTCTTC	CASSLATSGRRNEQFF
TRBD2	TRBV28	TRBJ2-1	once	TGTGCCAGCACCCCGATCGGGGGGGTGAGCTCCTACAATGAGCAGTTCTTC	CASTPIGGVSSYNEQFF
.	TRBV7-8	TRBJ1-2	.	TGTGCCAGCAGCTTAGCGGGGGCGGTCTATGGCTACACCTTC	CASSLAGAVYGYTF
.	TRBV29-1	TRBJ1-5	.	TGCAGCGTTAAGGTTCAGGTCTTAGGGCCCCAGCATTTT	CSVKVQVLGPQHF
.	TRBV4-2	TRBJ2-2	.	TGTGCCAGCAGGCCAAGCGGACAGAGGAACACCGGGGAGCTGTTTTTT	CASRPSGQRNTGELFF
TRBD1	TRBV2	TRBJ1-3	once	TGTGCCAGCAGGAGGGACAGGGGTGGAAACACCATATATTTT	CASRRDRGGNTIYF
TRBD2	TRBV5-1	TRBJ2-3	.	TGCGCCAGCCAAAGGGTGGCGGGAGTGGCAGATACGCAGTATTTT	CASQRVAGVADTQYF
TRBD1	TRBV9	TRBJ1-2	few	TGTGCCAGCAGCGACGCGACAGGGGTCGGCTACACCTTC	CASSDATGVGYTF
.	TRBV7-2	TRBJ2-3	.	TGTGCCAGCAGCGGACTACCAGATACGCAGTATTTT	CASSGLPDTQYF
.	TRBV5-4	TRBJ2-5	.	TGTGCCAGCAGCTTAATGTCCGGACTAAAAGAGACCCAGTACTTC	CASSLMSGLKETQYF
TRBD1	TRBV6-6	TRBJ2-3	.	TGTGCCAGCACGTTCGGGACAGAAGCTCGGGGTACGCAGTATTTT	CASTFGTEARGTQYF
TRBD1	TRBV5-1	TRBJ2-3	few	TGCGCCAGCAGCTTGGGGGCAGGGGGCTACCGAAGAAGCACAGATACGCAGTATTTT	CASSLGAGGYRRSTDTQYF
TRBD2	TRBV10-3	TRBJ2-2	.	TGTGCCATCAGCACTAGCGAGACCGGGGAGCTGTTTTTT	CAISTSETGELFF
.	TRBV2	TRBJ1-1	.	TGTGCCAGCAGTGTTGGGGCAAGGGAAGCTTTCTTT	CASSVGAREAFF
.	TRBV6-5	TRBJ2-5	.	TGTGCCAGCAGCCCCTGGGGCGGAGAGGCCCAGTACTTC	CASSPWGGEAQYF
.	TRBV28	TRBJ1-6	.	TGTGCCAGCAGACCGGGACACCGAAATCCTTCACCCCTCCACTTT	CASRPGHRNPSPLHF
.	TRBV6-1	TRBJ1-1	.	TGTGCCAGCATCAGGGTCAGGGGTGACACTGAAGCTTTCTTT	CASIRVRGDTEAFF
.	TRBV11-3	TRBJ1-5	once	TGTGCCAGCAGCTTAGGTTGGGCTGGTAGCAATCAGCCCCAGCATTTT	CASSLGWAGSNQPQHF
.	TRBV7-3	TRBJ2-2	.	TGTGCCAGCAGCTTCGTAGCTGGGAACACCGGGGAGCTGTTTTTT	CASSFVAGNTGELFF
.	TRBV6-5	TRBJ1-2	.	TGTGCCAGCAGCCTCGGGGGGAGCTATGGCTACACCTTC	CASSLGGSYGYTF
.	TRBV28	TRBJ1-1	.	TGTGCCAGCACCCAGAACACTGAAGCTTTCTTT	CASTQNTEAFF
TRBD1	TRBV19	TRBJ2-2	.	TGTGCCAGTACCAGTCCGGGGACAGGGAACACCGGGGAGCTGTTTTTT	CASTSPGTGNTGELFF
.	TRBV7-2	TRBJ2-1	.	TGTGCCAGCAGCTTAACGGCGACTTCCTACAATGAGCAGTTCTTC	CASSLTATSYNEQFF
TRBD1	TRBV10-1	TRBJ2-4	.	TGCGCCAGCAGTGAGAGGACAGGGGGCGCGAGGTACTTC	CASSERTGGARYF
TRBD2	TRBV7-3	TRBJ2-1	once	TGTGCCAGCAGCCCTCTAGCGGGAGGGTACAATGAGCAGTTCTTC	CASSPLAGGYNEQFF
.	TRBV5-8	TRBJ2-6	.	TGTGCCAGCAGCTTGACGGGGTCTGGGGCCAACGTCCTGACTTTC	CASSLTGSGANVLTF
TRBD2	TRBV9	TRBJ2-1	few	TGTGCCAGCAGTCGGGGGGACTTGGGGTACAATGAGCAGTTCTTC	CASSRGDLGYNEQFF
TRBD1	TRBV6-6	TRBJ1-4	.	TGTGCCAGCAGTTTCGGACAGGGTGGCGAAAAACTGTTTTTT	CASSFGQGGEKLFF
.	TRBV7-3	TRBJ1-1	.	TGTGCCAGCAGCACCCCGGCACAGGCCCAGGTAGGCACTGAAGCTTTCTTT	CASSTPAQAQVGTEAFF